The 21 T cell receptor beta chains in this list originate from one sample, sequenced in a study of post-analysis software for immune sequencing data. Study outcomes and limitations: Elevated frequency relative to controls characterized four to six TRBV segments in patients, TRBV5-6, TRBV5-1 and TRBV20-1 among them.

TCR beta libraries were prepared from cDNA with unique molecular identifiers. TCRdb fed the PCR reads into MiXCR, producing one record per CDR3 protein. The table has about 810,000 distinct CDR3 sequences, under 70% seen once. Their recognized antigens are unknown. The sequenced material came from blood. These receptors came from a girl between 5 and 17 years old with multiple sclerosis.

The chain links TRBV10-3 to TRBJ2-7; 8 nucleotides agree with TRBD1. Germline CDR1 reads ENHRY; CDR2 reads SYGVKD. The V and J ends lost 6 bases and 5 bases, in that order; junction bases with no gene match: 9. The CDR3 extends over 14 amino acids. The CDR3 here is CAIRDPDRVHEQYF. The CDR3 DNA reads as TGTGCCATCAGGGACCCGGACAGGGTCCACGAGCAGTACTTC.

This sequence joins TRBV4-1 and TRBJ2-3, with a weak D call TRBD2 (6 bases). From germline, CDR1 is MGHRA and CDR2 YSYEKL. V dropped 0 bases and J dropped 5 bases, with 9 bases sitting between them. The CDR3 has 14 amino acids. CDR3 coding DNA: TGCGCCAGCAGCCAAGAACTAGCTGGAGATACGCAGTATTTT. Its protein is CASSQELAGDTQYF.

Of note for this clonotype: Germline and junction disagree at one end, which may indicate a read error. J is TRBJ2-5 and V is TRBV7-6; possibly TRBD2 for D (6 bases). The J call may be wrong; the DNA end is better matched by TRBJ2-7. This CDR3 region has 15 residues. Germline CDR1 is SGHVS and CDR2 is FNYEAQ. The DNA of the CDR3 is TGTACCAGCAGCTTAGCGATTGGGGGAGGAAGCGAGCAGTACTTC. This gives the protein CTSSLAIGGGSEQYF.

This clonotype was found a few times. The rearrangement joins TRBV7-9 to TRBJ2-1, with 11 bases matching TRBD2. Per germline, CDR1 SEHNR and CDR2 FQNEAQ (reference sequence). The junction had 3 bases not matched to a gene; V was cut back by 4 bases and J by 4 bases. The CDR3 sequence is 15 residues long. The CDR3 here is CASSSTSGRYNEQFF. The CDR3 DNA reads TGTGCCAGCAGCTCCACTAGCGGGAGATACAATGAGCAGTTCTTC. Complete variable domain (other parts from reference TRBV7-9 and TRBJ2-1): DTGVSQNPRHKITKRGQNVTFRCDPISEHNRLYWYRQTLGQGPEFLTYFQNEAQLEKSRLLSDRFSAERPKGSFSTLEIQRTEQGDSAMYLCASSSTSGRYNEQFFGPGTRLTVL.

The V call is TRBV4-2, the J call TRBJ2-3; D unclear. The CDR3 extends over 15 amino acids. CDR1 LGHNA and CDR2 YNFKEQ come from the germline V gene. The V end was cut by 1 base, the J end by 2 bases, with 10 bases between. The CDR3 loop reads CASSQVTANTDTQYF. The CDR3 bases are TGTGCCAGCAGCCAAGTTACAGCAAACACAGATACGCAGTATTTT.

Only one count was recorded for this clonotype. The rearrangement links TRBV6-6 to TRBJ1-5; no clear D. The V gene lost 0 bases and the J gene lost 3 bases, with 12 bases spanning the gap. Germline V CDR1 and CDR2: MNHNY, SVGAGI (reference sequence). The CDR3 is 16 amino acids. CDR3 amino acids: CASSYSVGGNNQPQHF. The CDR3 DNA reads TGTGCCAGCAGTTACTCCGTAGGTGGCAACAATCAGCCCCAGCATTTT.

Concerning this clonotype itself: At one end the junction does not follow the germline gene, possibly because of a read error. V gene TRBV10-3 combines with J gene TRBJ2-1, with TRBD2 matching over 7 bases. CDR1 ENHRY and CDR2 SYGVKD come from the germline V gene. The CDR3 contains 15 residues. The CDR3 sequence: CASSEGLAALDEQFF. CDR3 sequence (DNA): TGTGCCAGCAGTGAAGGGCTAGCGGCCTTGGATGAGCAGTTCTTC.

The rearrangement uses TRBV7-2 and TRBJ1-2; 8 bases agree with TRBD1. The V and J ends lost 1 base and 8 bases, in that order; junction bases with no gene match: 15. Looked up from germline, CDR1 is SGHTA and CDR2 is FQGNSA. This CDR3 has 17 amino acids. The CDR3 nucleotides are TGTGCCAGCAGCTTAGTCGGACAGGGACTAGTAGTTCGGGGCTACACCTTC. It translates to CASSLVGQGLVVRGYTF.

As concerns this clonotype: At one end, the junction sequence differs from germline, possibly due to a read error. This rearrangement joins TRBV5-1 to TRBJ1-6; no clear D gene. There are 15 residues in the CDR3. The germline V gene encodes CDR1 SGHRS and CDR2 YFSETQ. The CDR3 DNA follows: TGCGCCAGCAGCACGAGTGACGGATATAATTCGCCCCTCCACTTT. Translated: CASSTSDGYNSPLHF.

This clonotype was counted between two and nine times. V usage is TRBV7-6 and J usage is TRBJ2-4, with D possibly TRBD2 on 6 matching bases. Germline CDR1 SGHVS, CDR2 FNYEAQ. Trimming took off 1 base at V and 9 bases at J, with 13 bases between the two ends. The CDR3 sequence is 14 residues long. CDR3 DNA: TGTGCCAGCAGCTTAGGGCAGGGACTCGGCATTCAGTACTTC. Its translation: CASSLGQGLGIQYF.

The rearrangement links TRBV6-5 to TRBJ2-1; TRBD1 matches at 10 bases. Germline CDR1 reads MNHEY; CDR2 reads SVGAGI. The ends lost 4 bases at V and 8 bases at J; junction bases unmatched: 8. The CDR3 covers 15 residues. The chain's CDR3 is CASSSSRDRGYEQFF. CDR3 nucleotide sequence: TGTGCCAGCAGTTCATCGCGGGACAGGGGTTATGAGCAGTTCTTC.

This clonotype was recorded a few times. The chain's CDR3 is CASSLRSSGTIYEQYF. The CDR3, as DNA: TGTGCCAGCAGTTTAAGGAGTAGCGGGACCATCTACGAGCAGTACTTC. V usage is TRBV12-3 or TRBV12-4 and J usage is TRBJ2-7, with 8 positions matching TRBD2. J lost 3 bases, V lost 2 bases, and 9 bases had no gene match. The CDR3 is 16 amino acids.

V usage is TRBV5-1 and J usage is TRBJ2-5; D remains ambiguous. In germline, CDR1 is SGHRS, CDR2 YFSETQ. The CDR3 spans 14 residues. Trimming left V 2 bases short and J 4 bases short, with 12 bases between. The CDR3 sequence is CASSLSQNVETQYF. CDR3 bases: TGCGCCAGCAGCTTATCGCAGAACGTAGAGACCCAGTACTTC.

J is TRBJ2-7 and V is TRBV5-1, with D hard to call. Germline CDR1 SGHRS, CDR2 YFSETQ. The germline V and J ends were trimmed by 2 bases and 3 bases, with 6 bases remaining between them. The CDR3 runs to 12 residues. The CDR3 sequence: CASSLNLYEQYF. The CDR3 region has the DNA TGCGCCAGCAGCTTAAATCTCTACGAGCAGTACTTC.

The chain links TRBV5-1 to TRBJ2-3; D perhaps matches TRBD2 (6 bases). Germline CDR1 is SGHRS and CDR2 is YFSETQ. This CDR3 has 15 residues. V lost 3 bases to trimming and J lost 4 bases, with 15 bases between them. DNA of the CDR3: TGCGCCAGCAGCTCCCGGGAGAACCGAGCAGATACGCAGTATTTT. Translation: CASSSRENRADTQYF.

The J gene is TRBJ1-1, the V gene TRBV27; TRBD1 might be the D (5 bases). The germline gives CDR1 MNHEY, CDR2 SMNVEV (reference sequence). V dropped 5 bases and J dropped 4 bases, with 23 bases sitting between them. CDR3 size: 17 residues. In DNA, the CDR3 is TGTGCCAGCAGTCTCTACAGGCGCGCTAGGGGTAGCACTGAAGCTTTCTTT. Amino acid sequence: CASSLYRRARGSTEAFF.

This clonotype came up many times. The chain is built from TRBV6-1 and TRBJ2-3; TRBD2 matches at 8 bases. CDR1 and CDR2 (germline): MNHNS, SASEGT. V trimming: 7 bases; J trimming: 4 bases; junction bases outside the gene matches: 10. The CDR3 covers 15 residues. Here the CDR3 DNA reads TGTGCCAGCATCGAGGGGAGCGGGAGCTCAGATACGCAGTATTTT. It codes for CASIEGSGSSDTQYF.

The chain is built from TRBV5-1 and TRBJ2-3; no clear D gene. Per the germline V gene, CDR1 is SGHRS and CDR2 is YFSETQ. V dropped 4 bases and J dropped 0 bases, with 12 bases sitting between them. The CDR3 is 15 residues long. The CDR3 bases are TGCGCCAGCAGCCAACAGATACCTAGCACAGATACGCAGTATTTT. This translates into CASSQQIPSTDTQYF. The whole variable domain, remainder taken from reference TRBV5-1 and TRBJ2-3, is KAGVTQTPRYLIKTRGQQVTLSCSPISGHRSVSWYQQTPGQGLQFLFEYFSETQRNKGNFPGRFSGRQFSNSRSEMNVSTLELGDSALYLCASSQQIPSTDTQYFGPGTRLTVL.

This clonotype is a singleton in its sample. This chain uses TRBV7-8 with TRBJ2-7; weak D call: TRBD2 (6 bases). CDR3 size: 16 residues. CDR1 SGHVS and CDR2 FQNEAQ come from the germline V gene. Trimming pared 5 bases from V and 3 bases from J, leaving 20 bases between. CDR3 DNA: TGTGCCAGCAGCCCCCTCTTTAGCGGCAGAAGCTACGAGCAGTACTTC. Its translation is CASSPLFSGRSYEQYF.

The V gene is TRBV5-1, the J gene TRBJ2-7; possibly TRBD1 for D (5 bases). CDR1 is SGHRS and CDR2 is YFSETQ in the germline V gene. Trimming cost V 3 bases and J 0 bases, with 13 bases left between them. The CDR3 runs 15 residues. The CDR3 is CASSSTGSSSYEQYF. CDR3 DNA: TGCGCCAGCAGCTCTACAGGTTCCAGCTCCTACGAGCAGTACTTC. The full variable domain, in which reference TRBV5-1 and TRBJ2-7 provide the parts outside the CDR3, is KAGVTQTPRYLIKTRGQQVTLSCSPISGHRSVSWYQQTPGQGLQFLFEYFSETQRNKGNFPGRFSGRQFSNSRSEMNVSTLELGDSALYLCASSSTGSSSYEQYFGPGTRLTVT.

With respect to this clonotype: One end of the junction is discordant with germline, which a read error may explain. V and J are TRBV7-2 and TRBJ2-1, with 8 bases fitting TRBD2. Germline CDR1 is SGHTA and CDR2 is FQGNSA. CDR3 length equals 15 residues. The CDR3 loop is CASSLAGSGAGEQFF. The CDR3 nucleotides are TGTGCCAGCAGCCTAGCCGGTAGCGGGGCGGGTGAGCAGTTCTTC.